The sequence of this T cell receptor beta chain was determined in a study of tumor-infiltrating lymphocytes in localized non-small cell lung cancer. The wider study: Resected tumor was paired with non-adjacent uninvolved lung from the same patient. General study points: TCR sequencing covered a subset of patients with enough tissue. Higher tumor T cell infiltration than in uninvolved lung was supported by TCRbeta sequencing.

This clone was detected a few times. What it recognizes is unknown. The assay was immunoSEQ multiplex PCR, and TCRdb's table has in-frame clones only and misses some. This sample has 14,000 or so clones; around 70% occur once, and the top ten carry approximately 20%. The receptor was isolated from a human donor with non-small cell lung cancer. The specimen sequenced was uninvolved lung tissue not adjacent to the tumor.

The CDR3 bases are TGTGCCATCGCAGACAGGGGCTACGAGCAGTACTTC. Its protein is CAIADRGYEQYF. This chain connects TRBV10-3 to TRBJ2-7, with 8 bases matching TRBD1. V shed 8 bases and J 3 bases; nucleotides not matched to a gene: 3. The CDR3 contains 12 residues. CDR1 and CDR2 (germline): ENHRY, SYGVKD.